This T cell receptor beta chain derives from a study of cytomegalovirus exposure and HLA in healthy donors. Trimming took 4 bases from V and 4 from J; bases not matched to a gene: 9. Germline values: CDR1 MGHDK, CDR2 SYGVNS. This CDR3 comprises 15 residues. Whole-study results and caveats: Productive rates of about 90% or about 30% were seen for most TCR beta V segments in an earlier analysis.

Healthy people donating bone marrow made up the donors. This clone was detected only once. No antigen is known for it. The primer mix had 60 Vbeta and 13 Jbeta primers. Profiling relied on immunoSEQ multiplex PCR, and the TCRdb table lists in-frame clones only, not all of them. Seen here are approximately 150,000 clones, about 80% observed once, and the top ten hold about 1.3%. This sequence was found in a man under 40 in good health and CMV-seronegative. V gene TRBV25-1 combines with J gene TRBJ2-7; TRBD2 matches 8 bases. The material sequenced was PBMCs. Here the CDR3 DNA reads TGTGCCAGCAGTGGTAAGGCGGGAGGTGGTTACGAGCAGTACTTC. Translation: CASSGKAGGGYEQYF.